This T cell receptor (beta chain) was obtained from a study of blood T cell repertoires in COVID-19 (dated by TCRdb to 2018 to 2020). Regarding the research as a whole: Collaborator samples came from the United States, Italy and Spain and covered acute and convalescent phases of COVID-19. The samples were drawn from two sources: the first 160 participants of the ongoing ImmuneRACE study, and 950 to 1,500 subjects contributed by 6 global collaborators. The repertoires were released in a freely available public database meant as a resource for research on the immune response to SARS-CoV-2. Deeply sampled blood TCRbeta repertoires from subjects exposed to, actively infected with, or recovered from COVID-19 were included in the dataset. HLA class I and class II types, where available, came from metadata supplied by the sample provider rather than from assay-based typing. The material from the prospective study consisted of cDNA or gDNA derived from T cells, B-cell-depleted T cells, or PBMCs. The sample metadata nearly always contained a de-identified subject ID, COVID-19 status, age in years and sex.

Remarks on this clone: No antigen is known for it. No base quality values were provided; no much bigger clone lies one nucleotide off.

Each collaborating institution followed its own protocols to collect whole blood in K2EDTA tubes. For TCRbeta analysis, collaborator samples were shipped as frozen whole blood, as isolated PBMCs, or as DNA extracted from either sample type. TCRbeta CDR3 regions were amplified from genomic DNA by means of the immunoSEQ Assay, a bias-controlled multiplex PCR. The authors' analysis ran thus. The number of nucleated cells in each sample was estimated by amplification of reference gene primers within the assay. To quantify the absolute abundance of each unique TCRbeta CDR3 rearrangement, sequence reads were collapsed and filtered. For each sample, productive Simpson clonality was calculated by taking the square root of Simpson's diversity index across productive rearrangements. The table was pulled from immuneACCESS by TCRdb, which kept in-frame rearrangements only. Such tables lose some clones; where checked, under half of the loss comes from unresolved V genes, and the rest has no known cause. The DNA gave D and trimming, while V, J and clone size come from that table. This sample gives 150,000 to 180,000 clones in total; around 85% of them show up just once. Approximately 30% of the sample rests with the top ten.

A distance of 7 bases separates the germline ends of V and J, which lose 5 bases and 3 bases respectively. From the germline V gene (reference sequence), CDR1 is SEHNR and CDR2 is FQNEAQ. Spanning cysteine to phenylalanine, the CDR3 consists of 12 amino acids. Only the CDR3 part of the read is kept: 36 bases, read in frame from the first base. The investigation overall reported the following: Clinical and demographic metadata were provided uncurated, with the amount varying by source and participant.

The source is a woman aged 55-70 years with acute or convalescent COVID-19. What was sequenced was peripheral blood. Here the chain combines TRBV7-9 and TRBJ1-2, with TRBD1 tentatively as D gene (6 bases match). The nucleotides read TGTGCCAGCAGCCAGGGGCACTATGGCTACACCTTC. This yields the protein CASSQGHYGYTF.